One sample yielded the 8 T cell receptor beta chains listed below, sequenced in a study of neoadjuvant anti-PD-1 for oral cavity cancer. The time point is: after neoadjuvant nivolumab, at surgical resection. The data were produced by immunoSEQ multiplex PCR, yet TCRdb's version contains in-frame clones alone and is incomplete. The sample records over 8,000 clones, about 81% being singletons. The source was PBMCs, collected after nivolumab (anti-PD-1) treatment. The receptors shown here come from a person aged 40 to 85 with oral cavity squamous cell carcinoma.

The genes are TRBV15 and TRBJ2-1; 8 bases are a match to TRBD1. This CDR3 region has 16 residues. The germline gives CDR1 LNHNV, CDR2 YYDKDF (reference sequence). V was clipped by 5 bases and J by 0 bases; unmatched bases: 6. This CDR3 reads CATSYGTGSSYNEQFF. CDR3 in DNA: TGTGCCACCAGCTATGGGACAGGCAGCTCCTACAATGAGCAGTTCTTC.

This clone has a handful of counts. This rearrangement joins TRBV5-6 to TRBJ1-1; D is perhaps TRBD1 (5 bases). Germline V gene data show CDR1 as SGHDT and CDR2 as YYEEEE. CDR3 size: 17 residues. V dropped 2 bases and J dropped 1 base, with 18 bases sitting between them. The CDR3 region is CASSLYRRSEGNTEAFF. CDR3 nucleotides: TGTGCCAGCAGCTTATACAGGCGGTCAGAAGGGAACACTGAAGCTTTCTTT.

This sequence joins TRBV15 and TRBJ1-6; D gene ambiguous. The CDR3 length is 15 residues. The V end was cut by 0 bases, the J end by 6 bases, with 9 bases between. From germline, CDR1 is LNHNV and CDR2 YYDKDF (reference sequence). As DNA, the CDR3 is TGTGCCACCAGCAGAGACCAGGTGGCTAATTCACCCCTCCACTTT. This sequence encodes CATSRDQVANSPLHF.

The chain links TRBV4-1 to TRBJ1-2; 8 bases fit TRBD1. After removal of 2 bases from V and 8 bases from J, the junction contained 7 bases not matched to a gene. The CDR3 loop spans 14 amino acids. In germline, CDR1 is MGHRA, CDR2 YSYEKL. CDR3 region: CASSQLTGVEGYTF. The CDR3, as DNA: TGCGCCAGCAGCCAATTGACAGGGGTAGAGGGCTACACCTTC.

The J gene is TRBJ2-1, the V gene TRBV7-8, with a weak D call TRBD1 (5 bases). Between the trimmed V and J ends, which lost 2 bases and 7 bases, there was a span of 15 bases. The CDR3 totals 15 residues. Germline CDR1 and CDR2: SGHVS and FQNEAQ. The CDR3 coding sequence is TGTGCCAGCAGCTTATTAAGGGGTCTAGGAAATGAGCAGTTCTTC. Its translation: CASSLLRGLGNEQFF.

This clone was picked up a small number of times. This chain connects TRBV7-9 to TRBJ1-1, with D maybe TRBD1 (6 bases). The CDR3 sequence is 15 residues long. From germline, CDR1 is SEHNR and CDR2 FQNEAQ (reference sequence). V lost 5 bases to trimming and J lost 7 bases, with 20 bases between them. CDR3 in amino acids: CASSLTQGWGDEAFF. CDR3 bases: TGTGCCAGCAGCCTTACCCAGGGGTGGGGGGATGAAGCTTTCTTT.

The rearrangement links TRBV5-4 to TRBJ2-2; TRBD1 might be the D (6 bases). Germline lookup yields CDR1 SGHNT and CDR2 YYREEE (reference sequence). The V gene lost 0 bases and the J gene lost 1 base, with 19 bases spanning the gap. The CDR3 sequence is 19 residues long. The CDR3 DNA follows: TGTGCCAGCAGCTTGGGGGGCCCGACAGGCGCCTGGAACACCGGGGAGCTGTTTTTT. Residues: CASSLGGPTGAWNTGELFF.

This chain connects TRBV6-4 to TRBJ2-1, with TRBD2 as a possible D gene (6 bases). Looked up from germline, CDR1 is MRHNA and CDR2 is SNTAGT. V gave up 6 bases and J gave up 8 bases, with 17 bases separating them. The CDR3 loop spans 14 amino acids. The CDR3 nucleotides read TGTGCCAGCAGGGAGGAAGGAGGGATGGATGAGCAGTTCTTC. Amino acids: CASREEGGMDEQFF.